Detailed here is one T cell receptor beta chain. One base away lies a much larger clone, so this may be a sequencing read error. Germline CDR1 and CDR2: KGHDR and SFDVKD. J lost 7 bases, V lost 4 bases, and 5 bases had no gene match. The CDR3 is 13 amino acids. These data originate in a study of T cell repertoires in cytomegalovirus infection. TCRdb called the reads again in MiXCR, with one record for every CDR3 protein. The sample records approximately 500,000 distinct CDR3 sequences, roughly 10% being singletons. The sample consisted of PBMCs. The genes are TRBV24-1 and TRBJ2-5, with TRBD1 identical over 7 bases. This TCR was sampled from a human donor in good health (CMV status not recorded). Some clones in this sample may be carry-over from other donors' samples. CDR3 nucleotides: TGTGCCACCAGTGACGGGACAGAGGGGACCCAGTACTTC. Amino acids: CATSDGTEGTQYF.